The T cell receptor beta chain described here comes from a study of T cells in Graves' hyperthyroidism and ophthalmopathy. General observations from the study: Ophthalmopathy, which appeared later, was predicted by the model a median 6.5 months before onset. Blood also carried most thyroid clonotypes expanded above 0.001.

Germline-derived CDR1 and CDR2 are DFQATT and SNEGSKA (reference sequence). This CDR3 contains 13 residues. V dropped 2 bases and J dropped 0 bases, with 5 bases sitting between them. Individuals with ophthalmopathy presented a Clinical Activity Score of at least 3, a NOSPECS grade of at least 4 and a duration under 3 months. The study left out patients who had uncontrolled infection, other autoimmune disease, pregnancy or lactation. This clonotype was counted at least ten times. Its antigen is still unknown. The source material, RNA transcripts, was used to amplify TCR beta CDR3 regions. The HTBI primer set served for first-round RT-PCR of the TCR CDR3. TCRdb recomputed calls from the multiplex PCR reads with MiXCR, one row per CDR3 protein. The sample records fewer than 650,000 distinct CDR3 sequences, about 14% being singletons.

The sequenced sample consisted of blood. V usage is TRBV20-1 and J usage is TRBJ1-3, with no clear D. This sequence was found in a woman between 40 and 50 years old with Graves' ophthalmopathy. As DNA, the CDR3 is TGCAGTGCTAGATACAGCTCTGGAAACACCATATATTTT. This sequence encodes CSARYSSGNTIYF.